This entry concerns a single T cell receptor (beta chain). This sample was taken from a study of blood T cell repertoires in COVID-19. Overall study: Samples taken during acute and convalescent COVID-19 were collected in the United States, Italy and Spain.

Authors' processing steps: It was from reference gene primer amplification that nucleated cell counts were estimated. The protocol was immunoSEQ multiplex PCR, while the TCRdb copy is restricted to in-frame clones and leaves out a portion. Clone size and V and J calls were adopted from that table, with D and trimming inferred from the DNA. The table records around 140,000 clones, approximately 87% of them present only once. V was clipped by 3 bases and J by 4 bases, with 5 bases between them. Per the germline V gene, CDR1 is SGDLS and CDR2 is YYNGEE. The CDR3 covers 12 residues. Specimen: peripheral blood. The clonotype originates from a woman aged 45 to 65 with active or convalescent COVID-19. The rearrangement joins TRBV9 to TRBJ2-1; no definite D call. CDR3 DNA sequence: TGTGCCAGCAGCGCCGGTTACAATGAGCAGTTCTTC. This gives the protein CASSAGYNEQFF.